The clone carrying this T cell receptor beta chain occurred a few times. The data are from a study of identical twins. CDR1 is LGHDT and CDR2 is YNNKEL in the germline V gene (reference sequence). The CDR3 length is 16 residues. The J segment lost 6 bases and the V segment lost 1 base, leaving 5 bases of the junction unmatched. TCRdb recomputed calls from the 5' RACE reads with MiXCR, one row per CDR3 protein. The table lists fewer than 650,000 distinct CDR3 sequences, just over 7% of them singletons, with 1.6% in the top ten. A further study also used this sample, focusing on yellow fever vaccine responses in identical twins.

Sequenced: PBMCs. The receptor was isolated from a woman between 18 and 30 years old in good health. This rearrangement joins TRBV3-1 to TRBJ2-1; 11 bases map to TRBD1. CDR3 sequence (DNA): TGTGCCAGCAGCCAAGCAAGGACAGGGGGCTTCAATGAGCAGTTCTTC. It encodes CASSQARTGGFNEQFF.